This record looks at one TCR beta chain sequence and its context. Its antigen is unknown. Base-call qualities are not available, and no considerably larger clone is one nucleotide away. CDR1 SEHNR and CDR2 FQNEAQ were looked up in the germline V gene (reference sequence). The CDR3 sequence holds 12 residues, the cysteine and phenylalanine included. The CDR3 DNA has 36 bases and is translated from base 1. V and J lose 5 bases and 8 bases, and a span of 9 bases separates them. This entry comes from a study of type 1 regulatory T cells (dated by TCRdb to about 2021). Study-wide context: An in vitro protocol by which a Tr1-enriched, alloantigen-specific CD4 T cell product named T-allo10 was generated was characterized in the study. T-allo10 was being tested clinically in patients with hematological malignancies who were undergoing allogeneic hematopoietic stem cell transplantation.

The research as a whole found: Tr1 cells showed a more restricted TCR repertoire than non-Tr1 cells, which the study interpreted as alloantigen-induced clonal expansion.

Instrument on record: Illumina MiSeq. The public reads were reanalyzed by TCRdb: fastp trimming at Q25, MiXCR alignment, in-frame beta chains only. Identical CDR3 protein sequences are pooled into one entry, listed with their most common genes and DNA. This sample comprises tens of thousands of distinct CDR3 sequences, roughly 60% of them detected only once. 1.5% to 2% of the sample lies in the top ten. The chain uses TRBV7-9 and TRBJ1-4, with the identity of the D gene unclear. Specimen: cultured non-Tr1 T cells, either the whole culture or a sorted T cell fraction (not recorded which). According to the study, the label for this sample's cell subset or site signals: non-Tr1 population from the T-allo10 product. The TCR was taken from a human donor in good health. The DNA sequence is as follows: TGTGCCAGCAGCCTGAACAGCGAAAAACTGTTTTTT. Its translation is CASSLNSEKLFF.